Sequencing of this T cell receptor beta chain was carried out in a study of T cell repertoires in cytomegalovirus infection. Looking at the study overall: HLA-C-restricted CMV epitopes, recently identified, and well-studied HLA-B-restricted ones were used by the study. Public TCR beta signatures marked donors with CMV infection and the matching HLA. Study-level findings and limits: Summed frequency of shared TCR beta families picked out CMV carriers who also had the relevant HLA. The ex vivo response showed dominance by HLA-C-restricted CMV-specific TCR beta clonotypes.

Germline CDR1 is SGHTA and CDR2 is FQGNSA. The CDR3 totals 21 residues. TCRdb reprocessed the reads via MiXCR and lists one record per CDR3 protein. Among roughly 920,000 distinct CDR3 sequences, under 40% were seen once, and the ten largest hold roughly 13%. Details on this clonotype: What it binds is unknown. Just one base apart from a much larger clone, this may be a read error.

The chain recombines TRBV7-2 with TRBJ2-5, with TRBD2 matching 13 bases. The sample consisted of cultured CD8+ T cells from PBMCs, taken from culture after CMV antigen stimulation. The origin of this receptor is a human donor in good health (CMV status not recorded). Some clones in this sample may be carry-over from other donors' samples. The CDR3 reads CVSSHSSGWVTSGGAGETQYF. CDR3 in DNA: TGTGTCAGCAGCCACTCAAGTGGGTGGGTTACTAGCGGGGGGGCCGGAGAGACCCAGTACTTC.